These 20 T cell receptor beta chains originate from one sample sequenced in a study of blood T cell repertoires in COVID-19. Generated by immunoSEQ multiplex PCR, the TCRdb table keeps only in-frame clones and is missing some. The sample shows fewer than 150,000 clones, approximately 84% of them seen only once. The sequenced sample consisted of peripheral blood. All receptors come from a woman aged 25 to 39 who had recovered from COVID-19.

This clone was observed once. This chain links TRBV15 with TRBJ2-5; 8 nucleotides align to TRBD2. CDR1 is LNHNV, CDR2 YYDKDF, per germline (reference sequence). This CDR3 region has 16 residues. The V and J ends lost 0 bases and 5 bases, in that order; junction bases with no gene match: 8. CDR3 DNA: TGTGCCACCAGCAGAGAGAGCGGGAGACCGTGGGAGACCCAGTACTTC. Amino acid sequence: CATSRESGRPWETQYF.

The chain uses TRBV5-6 and TRBJ1-3; D perhaps matches TRBD1 (5 bases). CDR1 and CDR2 (germline): SGHDT, YYEEEE. This CDR3 is 16 amino acids long. Trimming took 5 bases from V and 1 from J, leaving 16 bases between them. The CDR3 reads CASSVRGIGSGNTIYF. The CDR3 coding sequence is TGTGCCAGCAGTGTACGGGGGATTGGGTCTGGAAACACCATATATTTT. Based on the CDR3 plus reference TRBV5-6 and TRBJ1-3, the full variable domain is DAGVTQSPTHLIKTRGQQVTLRCSPKSGHDTVSWYQQALGQGPQFIFQYYEEEERQRGNFPDRFSGHQFPNYSSELNVNALLLGDSALYLCASSVRGIGSGNTIYFGEGSWLTVV.

V and J are TRBV11-2 and TRBJ2-7; TRBD2 agrees at 8 bases. This CDR3 has 15 amino acids. The V segment lost 0 bases and the J segment 3 bases; nucleotides outside the gene matches: 4. CDR1 and CDR2 (germline): SGHAT, FQNNGV. Here the CDR3 reads CASSLEVAGNYEQYF. As DNA, the CDR3 is TGTGCCAGCAGCTTAGAGGTAGCGGGAAACTACGAGCAGTACTTC.

The chain links TRBV10-1 to TRBJ1-1; 7 nucleotides match TRBD1. V shed 6 bases and J 2 bases; nucleotides not matched to a gene: 6. Per the germline V gene, CDR1 is WNHNN and CDR2 is SYGVQD (reference sequence). The CDR3 covers 14 residues. CDR3 in amino acids: CASSPGTANTEAFF. CDR3 coding DNA: TGCGCCAGCAGCCCCGGGACAGCTAACACTGAAGCTTTCTTT.

The V call is TRBV27, the J call TRBJ2-2; D possibly corresponds to TRBD2 (6 bases). The CDR3 consists of 14 residues. The V gene lost 11 bases and the J gene lost 5 bases, with 18 bases spanning the gap. Germline CDR1 reads MNHEY; CDR2 reads SMNVEV (reference sequence). The CDR3 loop reads CASTLGSMTGELFF. CDR3 nucleotide sequence: TGTGCCTCTACACTCGGGAGTATGACCGGGGAGCTGTTTTTT.

The gene calls are TRBV3-1 (or the pseudogene TRBV3-2) and TRBJ1-1, with D tentatively TRBD1 (6 bases). The CDR3 runs 16 residues. V gave up 4 bases and J gave up 0 bases, with 15 bases separating them. Germline V gene data show CDR1 as LGHDT and CDR2 as YNNKEL (reference sequence). CDR3 sequence reads: CASSRVKGVMNTEAFF. CDR3 DNA: TGTGCCAGCAGCCGTGTAAAGGGGGTAATGAACACTGAAGCTTTCTTT.

This clone was observed a few times. The chain employs TRBV19 and TRBJ1-5; D is ambiguous. Germline V lookup: CDR1 LNHDA, CDR2 SQIVND (reference sequence). The CDR3 has 12 residues. V gave up 7 bases and J gave up 7 bases, with 11 bases separating them. The CDR3 coding sequence is TGTGCCAGTATGGGTGGGAGCCAGCCCCAGCATTTT. This sequence encodes CASMGGSQPQHF.

In its sample, this clone was seen a few times. V is TRBV10-1 and J is TRBJ2-5; no clear D. The CDR3 extends over 13 amino acids. V lost 3 bases and J lost 4, with 9 bases in between. Germline CDR1 WNHNN, CDR2 SYGVQD (reference sequence). CDR3 coding DNA: TGCGCCAGCAGTGATCCGGTCGGAGAGACCCAGTACTTC. Translation gives CASSDPVGETQYF.

The chain combines TRBV19 with TRBJ1-4, with 10 bases fitting TRBD1. CDR3 length: 15 residues. Germline CDR1 reads LNHDA; CDR2 reads SQIVND (reference sequence). Trimming at V came to 3 bases and at J to 8 bases, leaving 6 bases not matched to a gene. CDR3 DNA: TGTGCCAGTAGTATCTTGGGGACAGGGGAAGAAAAACTGTTTTTT. It is translated as CASSILGTGEEKLFF.

This sequence joins TRBV5-1 and TRBJ2-1; D gene uncertain. V was clipped by 2 bases and J by 6 bases, with 6 bases between them. The CDR3 totals 12 residues. From germline, CDR1 is SGHRS and CDR2 YFSETQ. CDR3 DNA: TGCGCCAGCAGCTTAAACAGCAATGAGCAGTTCTTC. It yields the protein CASSLNSNEQFF.

The chain employs TRBV4-1 and TRBJ1-5, with 8 positions matching TRBD1. The ends lost 2 bases at V and 6 bases at J; junction bases unmatched: 6. The CDR3 is 15 residues long. Germline-derived CDR1 and CDR2 are MGHRA and YSYEKL. CDR3 in DNA: TGCGCCAGCAGCCAAAACACAGGGGGAGGTCAGCCCCAGCATTTT. Translated, it gives CASSQNTGGGQPQHF.

The V call is TRBV14, the J call TRBJ2-7; tentatively, D is TRBD2 (5 bases). Germline CDR1 SGHDN, CDR2 FVKESK. Trimming pared 2 bases from V and 4 bases from J, leaving 27 bases between. The CDR3 is 19 amino acids. For the CDR3, the DNA is TGTGCCAGCAGCCAAATCACTCCAGACCGGGGTGGGAAAAGGTACGAGCAGTACTTC. Translating it yields CASSQITPDRGGKRYEQYF.

This clone was recorded once. CDR3 DNA sequence: TGTGCCAGCAGCTTAGCGCCAGGGGTCGGTTCACCCCTCCACTTT. Amino acid sequence: CASSLAPGVGSPLHF. V gene TRBV7-9 combines with J gene TRBJ1-6; TRBD1 is a possible D gene (6 bases). With 0 bases removed from V and 9 bases from J, the gap between germline ends came to 12 bases. CDR3 length: 15 amino acids. Germline-derived CDR1 and CDR2 are SEHNR and FQNEAQ (reference sequence).

The chain is built from TRBV7-9 and TRBJ1-3; possibly TRBD1 for D (6 bases). V lost 3 bases and J 0 bases, leaving 15 bases between the germline ends. The CDR3 has 17 residues. Germline assignment: CDR1 SEHNR and CDR2 FQNEAQ (reference sequence). The CDR3 nucleotides read TGTGCCAGCAGCTTCCGCCCCACAGGGAGCTCTGGAAACACCATATATTTT. Its translation: CASSFRPTGSSGNTIYF. Looking up the rest from reference TRBV7-9 and TRBJ1-3 gives the full variable domain: DTGVSQNPRHKITKRGQNVTFRCDPISEHNRLYWYRQTLGQGPEFLTYFQNEAQLEKSRLLSDRFSAERPKGSFSTLEIQRTEQGDSAMYLCASSFRPTGSSGNTIYFGEGSWLTVV.

This sequence joins TRBV6-5 and TRBJ1-3; no firm D call. The CDR3 is made up of 13 amino acids. Germline CDR1 and CDR2: MNHEY and SVGAGI. Trimming cost V 6 bases and J 1 base, with 7 bases left between them. The CDR3 here is CASSSLSGNTIYF. For the CDR3, the DNA is TGTGCCAGCAGCTCCTTATCTGGAAACACCATATATTTT.

The CDR3 here is CASSRHLDVTSEYF. Here the CDR3 DNA reads TGTGCCAGCAGCCGACATTTAGATGTTACCTCCGAGTACTTC. This chain joins TRBV11-2 and TRBJ2-5; D not certain. The germline gives CDR1 SGHAT, CDR2 FQNNGV. Trimming took 5 bases from V and 12 from J, leaving 22 bases between them. The CDR3 contains 14 residues. The complete variable domain, with remaining parts taken from reference TRBV11-2 and TRBJ2-5, reads EAGVAQSPRYKIIEKRQSVAFWCNPISGHATLYWYQQILGQGPKLLIQFQNNGVVDDSQLPKDRFSAERLKGVDSTLKIQPAKLEDSAVYLCASSRHLDVTSEYFGPGTRLLVL.

The gene calls are TRBV5-1 and TRBJ2-1; the match to TRBD2 covers 11 bases. The length of the CDR3 is 16 residues. Looked up from germline, CDR1 is SGHRS and CDR2 is YFSETQ. The V segment lost 2 bases and the J segment 6 bases; nucleotides outside the gene matches: 7. CDR3 in amino acids: CASSLESSGGTNEQFF. The CDR3, as DNA: TGCGCCAGCAGCTTAGAATCTAGCGGGGGGACCAATGAGCAGTTCTTC.

In DNA, the CDR3 is TGTGCCAGCAGTTTGGGACCCCAACGGGGGAGCACAGATACGCAGTATTTT. The encoded protein is CASSLGPQRGSTDTQYF. The chain has TRBV27 and TRBJ2-3; TRBD2 is a possible D gene (6 bases). The V end was cut by 3 bases, the J end by 0 bases, with 16 bases between. Germline V gene lookup returns CDR1 MNHEY and CDR2 SMNVEV (reference sequence). The CDR3 has 17 amino acids.

The genes are TRBV10-1 and TRBJ2-1; D unresolved. Germline CDR1 is WNHNN and CDR2 is SYGVQD (reference sequence). With 3 bases removed from V and 7 bases from J, the gap between germline ends came to 7 bases. The CDR3 has 12 residues. This chain's CDR3 is CASSDQSNEQFF. Written as DNA, the CDR3 is TGCGCCAGCAGTGACCAGTCGAATGAGCAGTTCTTC.

V is TRBV5-1 and J is TRBJ2-4; 9 nucleotides align to TRBD1. There are 14 residues in the CDR3. The V gene's germline CDR1 is SGHRS and CDR2 YFSETQ. Losses at the gene ends were 4 bases for V and 6 bases for J; bases not matched to a gene: 5. DNA of the CDR3: TGCGCCAGCAGCGAACAGGGGGCTGGAAACATTCAGTACTTC. Protein product: CASSEQGAGNIQYF.